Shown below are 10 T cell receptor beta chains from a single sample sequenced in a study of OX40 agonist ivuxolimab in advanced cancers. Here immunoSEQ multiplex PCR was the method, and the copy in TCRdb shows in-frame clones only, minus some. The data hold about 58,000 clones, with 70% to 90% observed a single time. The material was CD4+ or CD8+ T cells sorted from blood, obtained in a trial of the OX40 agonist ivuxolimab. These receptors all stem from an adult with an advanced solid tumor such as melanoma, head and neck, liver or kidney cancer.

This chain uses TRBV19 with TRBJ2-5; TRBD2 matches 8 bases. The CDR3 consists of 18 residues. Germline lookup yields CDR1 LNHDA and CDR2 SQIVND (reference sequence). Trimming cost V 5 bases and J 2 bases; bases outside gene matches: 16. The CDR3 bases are TGTGCCAGTAGTCCCTCTTCCGGGGGGGGCGCAAGGCAAGAGACCCAGTACTTC. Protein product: CASSPSSGGGARQETQYF.

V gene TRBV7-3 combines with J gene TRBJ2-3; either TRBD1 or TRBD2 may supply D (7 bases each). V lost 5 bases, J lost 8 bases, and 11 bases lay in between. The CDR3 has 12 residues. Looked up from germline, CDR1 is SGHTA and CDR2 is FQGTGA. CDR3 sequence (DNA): TGTGCCAGCAGCCCCAGGGGGGGTACGCAGTATTTT. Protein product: CASSPRGGTQYF. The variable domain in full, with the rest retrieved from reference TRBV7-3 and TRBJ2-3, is GAGVSQTPSNKVTEKGKYVELRCDPISGHTALYWYRQSLGQGPEFLIYFQGTGAADDSGLPNDRFFAVRPEGSVSTLKIQRTERGDSAVYLCASSPRGGTQYFGPGTRLTVL.

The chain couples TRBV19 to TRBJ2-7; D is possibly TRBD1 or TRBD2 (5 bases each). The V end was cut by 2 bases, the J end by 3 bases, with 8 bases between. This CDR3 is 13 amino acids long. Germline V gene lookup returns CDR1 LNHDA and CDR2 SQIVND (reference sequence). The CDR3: CASSIRDLYEQYF. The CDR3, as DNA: TGTGCCAGTAGTATAAGGGACCTCTACGAGCAGTACTTC.

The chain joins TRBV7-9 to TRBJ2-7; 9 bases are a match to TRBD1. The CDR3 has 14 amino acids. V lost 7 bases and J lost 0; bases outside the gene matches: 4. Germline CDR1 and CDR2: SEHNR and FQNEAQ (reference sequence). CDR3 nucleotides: TGTGCCAGCACCCACAGGGGGCACTCCTACGAGCAGTACTTC. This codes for CASTHRGHSYEQYF.

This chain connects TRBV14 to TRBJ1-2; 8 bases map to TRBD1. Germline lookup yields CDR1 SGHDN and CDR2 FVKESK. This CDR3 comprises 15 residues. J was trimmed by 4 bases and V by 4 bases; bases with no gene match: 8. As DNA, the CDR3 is TGTGCCAGCAGCCTACGGACAGGGTGGGCCTATGGCTACACCTTC. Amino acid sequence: CASSLRTGWAYGYTF.

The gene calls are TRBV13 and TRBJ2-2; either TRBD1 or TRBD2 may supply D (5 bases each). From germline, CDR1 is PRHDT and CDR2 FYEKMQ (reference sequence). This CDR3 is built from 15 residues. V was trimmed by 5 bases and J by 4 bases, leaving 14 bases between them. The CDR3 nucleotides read TGTGCCAGCAGCGCCAGGGACGGGCCCACCGGGGAGCTGTTTTTT. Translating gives CASSARDGPTGELFF.

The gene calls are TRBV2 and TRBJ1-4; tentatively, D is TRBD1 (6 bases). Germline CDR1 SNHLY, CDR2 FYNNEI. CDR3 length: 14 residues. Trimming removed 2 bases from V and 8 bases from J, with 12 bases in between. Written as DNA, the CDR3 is TGTGCCAGCAGTGAAACAGGGAGAGGCGAAAAACTGTTTTTT. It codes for CASSETGRGEKLFF.

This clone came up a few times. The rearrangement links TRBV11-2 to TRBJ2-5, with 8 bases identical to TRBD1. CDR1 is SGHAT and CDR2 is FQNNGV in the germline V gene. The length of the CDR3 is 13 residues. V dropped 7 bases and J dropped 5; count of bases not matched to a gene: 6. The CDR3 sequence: CASKTPGGETQYF. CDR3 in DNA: TGTGCCAGCAAAACGCCAGGGGGCGAGACCCAGTACTTC.

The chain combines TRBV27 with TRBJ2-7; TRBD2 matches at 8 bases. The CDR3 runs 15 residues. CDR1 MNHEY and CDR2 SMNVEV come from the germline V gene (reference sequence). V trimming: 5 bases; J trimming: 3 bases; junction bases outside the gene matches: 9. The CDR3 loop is CASSRELAAVYEQYF. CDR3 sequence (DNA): TGTGCCAGCAGTCGAGAACTAGCGGCGGTCTACGAGCAGTACTTC.

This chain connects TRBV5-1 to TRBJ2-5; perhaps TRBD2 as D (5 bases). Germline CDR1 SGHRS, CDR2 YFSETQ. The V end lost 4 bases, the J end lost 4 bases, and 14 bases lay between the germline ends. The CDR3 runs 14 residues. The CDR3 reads CASSLGLARETQYF. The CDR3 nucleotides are TGCGCCAGCAGCCTTGGACTGGCTCGAGAGACCCAGTACTTC.